This TCR beta chain was captured by sequencing in a study of T-cell memory formation after mild COVID-19. Findings and limits, study-wide: From day 15 to 85, contracting clones were balanced between CD4 and CD8, whereas later expanders leaned toward CD4+.

As to this clonotype: Its matching antigen is unknown.

Constant-segment primers and 5'RACE yielded cDNA libraries for TCR alpha and TCR beta, each carrying sample barcodes and UMIs. TCRdb reanalysed the 5' RACE reads using MiXCR and keeps one entry per CDR3 protein. The sample consists of approximately 340,000 distinct CDR3 sequences, roughly 13% of them appearing once. This CDR3 is 14 amino acids long. V was shortened by 3 bases and J by 7 bases, with 13 bases between the two germline ends. CDR1 SGHVS and CDR2 FNYEAQ come from the germline V gene. The specimen was PBMCs or a T cell subset sorted from them (not recorded which). This TCR came from a man between 18 and 29 years old who had mild COVID-19 (a few samples of this study predate the infection). Cell type and time point are not known. The rearrangement uses TRBV7-6 and TRBJ2-1, with D possibly being TRBD2 (5 bases). CDR3 loop: CASSFPSGGNEQFF. The CDR3 coding sequence is TGTGCCAGCAGCTTCCCCTCCGGCGGGAATGAGCAGTTCTTC.